This T cell receptor beta chain comes out of a study of OX40 agonist ivuxolimab in advanced cancers. Regarding the study in general: Ivuxolimab, which targeted the costimulatory receptor OX40 (CD134), was an agonistic, fully human IgG2 monoclonal antibody. Intravenous ivuxolimab was administered to patients every 2 weeks at six dose levels: 0.01, 0.1, 0.3, 1.5, 3 and 10 mg/kg. Of the 52 patients in dose escalation, some 19 had hepatocellular carcinoma, about 15 had melanoma, 9 had renal cell carcinoma and 9 had head and neck cancer. The dose-escalation cohort was 82.7% male with a mean age of roughly 60 years, ranging from about 23 to 85. Prior anti-PD-1, anti-PD-L1 or anti-CTLA-4 therapy was permitted, and approximately 40% of dose-escalation patients had received checkpoint inhibitors. Partial responses occurred in three dose-escalation patients, of whom one had hepatocellular carcinoma and two had cutaneous melanoma. Peripheral TCRbeta sequencing aimed to test whether ivuxolimab altered TCR sequence diversity and caused clonal T-cell expansion. The monotherapy dose-escalation portion (N ≈ 56 patients) of the phase I ivuxolimab trial is reported in the paper. Results the study describes overall, beyond this receptor: The antigen specificity of the peripheral T cells that underwent clonal expansion was not determined. After ivuxolimab, CD8+ T cells had more expanded clones than CD4+ T cells on average. In the 0.1-3.0 mg/kg groups, partial responders were among the patients with the lowest normalized peripheral clonal expansion, particularly in CD8+ T cells. At doses from 0.1 to 3.0 mg/kg, clonal expansion was seen in both CD4+ and CD8+ blood T cells between baseline and week 6. Low levels of normalized T-cell clonal expansion were also seen in some patients who did not respond.

The CDR3 contains 12 residues, cysteine and phenylalanine counted. Left in the record is the CDR3 DNA by itself, 36 bases read in frame from the first base. Sequences LGHNA (CDR1) and YSLEER (CDR2) are obtained from the germline V gene. V gives up 4 bases and J gives up 6 bases, and the segment between their germline ends measures 6 bases. In its sample, this clone was seen many times. Its antigen remains unidentified. Qualities for individual bases were not recorded, and no much larger clone is one base off. The trial excluded patients who had a history of autoimmune disease or were on systemic immunosuppression. Peripheral blood for TCR sequencing was collected from all dose cohorts at baseline, on cycle 4 day 1, and on cycle 7 day 1. The samples were taken from a phase I, first-in-human, multicenter, open-label dose-escalation trial of ivuxolimab. Adults with locally advanced or metastatic melanoma, renal cell, hepatocellular, or head and neck squamous cell carcinoma were enrolled in the trial. CD4+ and CD8+ T cells were sorted separately from peripheral blood before TCR sequencing.

Genomic DNA was isolated from the sorted cells so that the TCRbeta CDR3 region could be sequenced. The immunoSEQ Assay was used to sequence the TCRbeta CDR3 regions. Imported from immuneACCESS, the table was reduced by TCRdb to in-frame sequences with V and J called. These copies leave out some clones; in studies compared against another copy, an unresolved V gene accounts for under half, and the cause of the remainder is not known. The sample profile shows roughly 48,000 clones; around 90% of them were found once. The ten largest clones capture less than 60% of the sample. The TCR was taken from an adult with an advanced solid tumor such as melanoma, head and neck, liver or kidney cancer. The chain is assembled from TRBV4-3 and TRBJ2-2, with no D gene named confidently. Sequencing was performed on CD4+ or CD8+ T cells sorted from blood, taken in a trial of the OX40 agonist ivuxolimab. The bases are TGCGCCAGCAGCCTTGGATCCGGGGAGCTGTTTTTT. The encoded protein is CASSLGSGELFF.